This is a list of T cell receptor beta chains from one sample in a study of T cells in Graves' hyperthyroidism and ophthalmopathy. TCRdb reprocessed the multiplex PCR reads via MiXCR and lists one record per CDR3 protein. The sample gives about 540,000 distinct CDR3 sequences, 46% of which show up once; roughly 8.2% is in the top ten. Sequencing was done on a sample of peripheral blood or thyroid tissue (not recorded which). The receptors were sampled from a woman aged 18-30 years with Graves' hyperthyroidism. CDR3s leave out the opening cysteine and the closing phenylalanine or tryptophan. Size is stated for part of the rows, as once, few or many counts, or as a class when the clone is expanded.

>TRBV10-3|few|TRBJ2-7
ATEGRDSSYEQY
>TRBV12-3/TRBV12-4|-|TRBJ2-7
ASRNRGYEQY
>TRBV7-9|few|TRBJ1-2
ASSLITGDQSPT
>TRBV10-3|once|TRBJ1-2
ASQDRGLGGYT
>TRBV19|-|TRBJ1-5
ASSIAGGSNQPQH
>TRBV9|-|TRBJ2-5
ASRTLQETQY
>TRBV6-5|-|TRBJ1-1
ASSPPGQAWRTEAF
>TRBV6-1|few|TRBJ2-2
ASSDSFRGGELF
>TRBV25-1|-|TRBJ1-2
ASSWGGGSYGYT
>TRBV19|-|TRBJ1-2
ASSQRGTGSDGYT
>TRBV7-9|once|TRBJ2-7
ASSLGPSGFSYEQY
>TRBV10-1|-|TRBJ1-5
ASSESLDQPQH
>TRBV7-6|few|TRBJ1-2
ASSSDPTSNYGYT
>TRBV7-2|many|TRBJ1-6
ASSPPWVGWGDSPLH
>TRBV7-8|-|TRBJ2-6
ASSVGGGQGFSGANVLT
>TRBV10-3|once|TRBJ1-2
AIARTGGHYGYT
>TRBV10-3|-|TRBJ1-6
AISETGTDSPLH
>TRBV10-3|-|TRBJ1-4
AISEWQFEGGEKLF
>TRBV20-1|many|TRBJ1-2
SARDLPYGYT
>TRBV19|-|TRBJ2-6
ASSIRPHSGANVLT
>TRBV2|-|TRBJ1-3
ASSESLGRPGNTIY
>TRBV12-3/TRBV12-4|many|TRBJ2-7
ASSLTRYEQY
>TRBV7-9|-|TRBJ1-2
AWSVSFGGYT
>TRBV29-1|many|TRBJ2-7
SVEVGQGADEQY
>TRBV9|-|TRBJ1-4
ASSEGSAATNEKLF
>TRBV7-6|few|TRBJ1-1
ATLKTKRNTEAF
>TRBV25-1|many|TRBJ2-7
ASSGQHSYEQY
>TRBV7-9|-|TRBJ1-1
ASSSRAGNTEAF
>TRBV7-9|many|TRBJ1-2
ASTLLTGDYGYT
>TRBV7-2|-|-
ASSSSGRGEQF
>TRBV24-1|-|TRBJ2-7
ATGFAPYEQY
>TRBV29-1|-|TRBJ1-6
SVEAGLGNSPLH
>TRBV20-1|-|TRBJ1-4
SASRQGRNEKLF
>TRBV2|-|TRBJ1-4
ASSAGGGLEKLF
>TRBV5-5|-|TRBJ1-2
ASSLGIGVGYT
>TRBV20-1|few|TRBJ1-5
SARGQPNQPQH
>TRBV4-1|-|TRBJ2-5
ASSQEGTTQETQY
>TRBV15|many|TRBJ1-5
ATSRGPREGQPQH
>TRBV2|few|TRBJ1-2
ASSLTLLHGYT
>TRBV2|few|TRBJ1-5
ASSRGQRDQPQH
>TRBV6-5|-|TRBJ2-7
ASSYSPSGVSYEQY
>TRBV6-6|few|TRBJ1-5
ASSYSVDQPQH
>TRBV7-9|many|TRBJ2-7
ASSRQGYEQY
>TRBV7-2|-|TRBJ2-7
ASSLRAPSGRVYEQY
>TRBV7-2|-|TRBJ2-5
ASSPGQTYQETQY
>TRBV2|many|TRBJ2-5
ASSSTDGLQETQY
>TRBV5-1|few|TRBJ1-1
ASSSPPGEAF
>TRBV7-2|many|TRBJ1-1
ASSFGIAEAF
>TRBV7-2|few|TRBJ1-1
ASSLSAGGNTEAF